A selection of T cell receptor beta chains follows, all from one sample in a study of T cell responses to AZD1222 COVID-19 vaccine. Method: immunoSEQ multiplex PCR; TCRdb's copy keeps in-frame clones and lacks some. The sample includes about 190,000 clones, roughly 88% of them seen just once. The sequencing here drew on peripheral blood, taken on day 0 of AZD1222 vaccination. Every receptor here comes from an adult in good health. Each CDR3 is given with its conserved first and last residue. The D gene is left open where the match is weak.

j_call: TRBJ1-1
d_call: NA
v_call: TRBV4-1
cdr3_aa: CASSQPQGYTEAFF
cdr3_nt: TGCGCCAGCAGCCAACCACAGGGTTACACTGAAGCTTTCTTT

j_call: TRBJ2-3
d_call: TRBD2
v_call: TRBV7-9
cdr3_aa: CASSLLAGDRDTQYF
cdr3_nt: TGTGCCAGCAGCTTACTAGCGGGAGATCGAGATACGCAGTATTTT

j_call: TRBJ2-1
d_call: TRBD2
v_call: TRBV5-1
cdr3_aa: CASSLELAGTDEQFF
cdr3_nt: TGCGCCAGCAGCTTGGAACTAGCGGGTACCGATGAGCAGTTCTTC

j_call: TRBJ2-7
d_call: TRBD1
v_call: TRBV5-6
cdr3_aa: CASSSGQGRHEQYF
cdr3_nt: TGTGCCAGCAGCTCGGGACAGGGAAGACACGAGCAGTACTTC

j_call: TRBJ2-1
d_call: TRBD2
v_call: TRBV2
cdr3_aa: CASSTGLAVYNEQFF
cdr3_nt: TGTGCCAGCAGTACGGGACTAGCGGTATACAATGAGCAGTTCTTC

j_call: TRBJ1-2
d_call: NA
v_call: TRBV29-1
cdr3_aa: CSVELREVGYTF
cdr3_nt: TGCAGCGTTGAATTGCGAGAAGTAGGCTACACCTTC

j_call: TRBJ2-7
d_call: NA
v_call: TRBV5-1
cdr3_aa: CASSFPGQGHEQYF
cdr3_nt: TGCGCCAGCAGCTTCCCGGGACAAGGCCACGAGCAGTACTTC

j_call: TRBJ1-4
d_call: NA
v_call: TRBV27
cdr3_aa: CASSPGNTNEKLFF
cdr3_nt: TGTGCCAGCAGTCCCGGGAATACTAATGAAAAACTGTTTTTT

j_call: TRBJ2-5
d_call: NA
v_call: TRBV4-1
cdr3_aa: CASSQGDSGRGETQYF
cdr3_nt: TGCGCCAGCAGCCAAGGGGACTCGGGGCGTGGGGAGACCCAGTACTTC

j_call: TRBJ1-6
d_call: TRBD1
v_call: TRBV4-2
cdr3_aa: CASSQDRGTGGSYNSPLHF
cdr3_nt: TGTGCCAGCAGCCAAGACCGGGGGACAGGGGGTTCCTATAATTCACCCCTCCACTTT

j_call: TRBJ1-5
d_call: NA
v_call: TRBV7-2
cdr3_aa: CASSLVQGEAQHF
cdr3_nt: TGTGCCAGCAGCTTAGTACAAGGAGAAGCCCAGCATTTT

j_call: TRBJ2-7
d_call: TRBD1
v_call: TRBV7-3
cdr3_aa: CASSSVTGNEQYF
cdr3_nt: TGTGCCAGCAGCTCAGTGACAGGGAACGAGCAGTACTTC

j_call: TRBJ2-2
d_call: NA
v_call: TRBV7-3
cdr3_aa: CASSPTRGDSGELFF
cdr3_nt: TGTGCCAGCAGTCCCACAAGAGGGGATAGCGGGGAGCTGTTTTTT

j_call: TRBJ1-1
d_call: NA
v_call: TRBV9
cdr3_aa: CASSVVRTPMNTEAFF
cdr3_nt: TGTGCCAGCAGCGTAGTAAGGACCCCTATGAACACTGAAGCTTTCTTT

j_call: TRBJ1-5
d_call: NA
v_call: TRBV6-1
cdr3_aa: CASSETRFQPQHF
cdr3_nt: TGTGCCAGCAGTGAAACGCGGTTTCAGCCCCAGCATTTT

j_call: TRBJ2-7
d_call: TRBD1
v_call: TRBV2
cdr3_aa: CASSEVGQGVEQYF
cdr3_nt: TGTGCCAGCAGTGAAGTCGGACAGGGTGTCGAGCAGTACTTC

j_call: TRBJ2-5
d_call: NA
v_call: TRBV6-6
cdr3_aa: CASSPSGAQETQYF
cdr3_nt: TGTGCCAGCAGCCCCTCCGGGGCCCAAGAGACCCAGTACTTC

j_call: TRBJ2-3
d_call: TRBD1
v_call: TRBV27
cdr3_aa: CASSYGTGEFTDTQYF
cdr3_nt: TGTGCCAGCAGTTACGGGACAGGGGAGTTCACAGATACGCAGTATTTT

j_call: TRBJ1-1
d_call: TRBD1
v_call: TRBV19
cdr3_aa: CASSIQQGGWTEAFF
cdr3_nt: TGTGCCAGTAGTATTCAACAGGGGGGTTGGACTGAAGCTTTCTTT

j_call: TRBJ1-1
d_call: TRBD1
v_call: TRBV9
cdr3_aa: CASSKGGEVGGAEAFF
cdr3_nt: TGTGCCAGCAGCAAAGGTGGAGAGGTAGGGGGCGCGGAAGCTTTCTTT

j_call: TRBJ1-6
d_call: TRBD1
v_call: TRBV18
cdr3_aa: CASSPPGQVNSPLHF
cdr3_nt: TGTGCCAGCTCACCACCCGGACAGGTTAATTCACCCCTCCACTTT

j_call: TRBJ1-1
d_call: NA
v_call: TRBV27
cdr3_aa: CASSGGSLLSDEAFF
cdr3_nt: TGTGCCAGCTCCGGAGGCAGCCTCTTGTCGGATGAAGCTTTCTTT